Ten or more counts support the clone carrying this T cell receptor beta chain. Germline V gene sequence: CDR1 SEHNR, CDR2 FQNEAQ (reference sequence). V lost 5 bases, J lost 1 base, and 9 bases stayed unmatched. CDR3 length equals 17 residues. TCRdb fed the reads into MiXCR, producing one record per CDR3 protein. The profile shows 560,000 or so distinct CDR3 sequences, about 15% of them singletons. The source of the sample is a study of T cell repertoires in cytomegalovirus infection. Study in general: An indication of both CMV infection and matching HLA type came from public TCR beta signatures.

The receptor was isolated from a human donor in good health (CMV status not recorded). Some clones in this sample may be carry-over from other donors' samples. The chain recombines TRBV7-9 with TRBJ2-3; TRBD2 agrees at 10 bases. Sequenced input: CD8+ T cells from PBMCs. The CDR3 bases are TGTGCCAGCAGCACCCGGACTAGCGGAGTCGGCACAGATACGCAGTATTTT. Residues: CASSTRTSGVGTDTQYF.